Following are 18 T cell receptor beta chains from one sample sequenced in a study of Ad26.COV2.S vaccination and SARS-CoV-2 variants. Treatment specified: 19 received Ad26.COV2.S at low or high dose, single or two shots; roughly five received placebo; per-sample allocation not given. Collection of the samples took place on day 63 after the first injection of vaccine or placebo. Produced via immunoSEQ multiplex PCR; TCRdb's table is partial and in-frame only. The table includes 400,000 to 450,000 clones, over 80% detected once. The sequences come from peripheral blood, collected in a trial of Ad26.COV2.S vaccine versus placebo. The receptors were sampled from a person aged 18 to 59 who received the Ad26.COV2.S COVID-19 vaccine or a placebo.

This clone was observed once. This chain connects TRBV20-1 to TRBJ2-1, with 7 bases fitting TRBD1. The germline V gene has CDR1 DFQATT and CDR2 SNEGSKA (reference sequence). J lost 10 bases, V lost 6 bases, and 6 bases had no gene match. This CDR3 is built from 11 residues. DNA for the CDR3: TGCAGTGCCACCGGGACAGTCGAGCAGTTCTTC. Translated: CSATGTVEQFF.

This clone has a handful of counts. The chain links TRBV7-6 to TRBJ1-5, with D hard to call. Germline assignment: CDR1 SGHVS and CDR2 FNYEAQ. Deletions cut 7 bases from V and 3 bases from J, with 25 bases between. This CDR3 region has 18 residues. CDR3: CASTPVRAPGPPNQPQHF. CDR3 sequence (DNA): TGTGCCAGCACCCCCGTCCGGGCTCCCGGTCCCCCCAATCAGCCCCAGCATTTT.

The V gene is TRBV5-1, the J gene TRBJ2-1; D tentatively reads TRBD1 or TRBD2 (5 bases each). Trimming stripped 4 bases from V and 1 base from J, with 12 bases between. Per the germline V gene, CDR1 is SGHRS and CDR2 is YFSETQ. CDR3 length: 15 amino acids. For the CDR3, the DNA is TGCGCCAGCAGCCTACGGGGCACTTCCTACAATGAGCAGTTCTTC. This sequence encodes CASSLRGTSYNEQFF.

The chain combines TRBV6-6 with TRBJ2-3, with no clear D. Germline loops: CDR1 MNHNY, CDR2 SVGAGI (reference sequence). Trimming took 4 bases from V and 5 from J, leaving 13 bases between them. The CDR3 sequence is 14 residues long. CDR3 nucleotides: TGTGCCAGCAGTTCCGACGCCGGAGTAGATACGCAGTATTTT. Protein product: CASSSDAGVDTQYF.

This clone came up once. The chain combines TRBV6-5 with TRBJ2-7; 7 bases line up with TRBD1. Germline V gene lookup returns CDR1 MNHEY and CDR2 SVGAGI. The ends lost 0 bases at V and 3 bases at J; junction bases unmatched: 2. This CDR3 spans 14 amino acids. CDR3 protein: CASSYSGGSYEQYF. In DNA, the CDR3 is TGTGCCAGCAGTTACTCAGGGGGCAGCTACGAGCAGTACTTC.

J is TRBJ2-1 and V is TRBV2; D call uncertain. The CDR3 has 12 amino acids. V was pared by 5 bases and J by 6 bases, with 8 bases between. The germline V gene has CDR1 SNHLY and CDR2 FYNNEI. The CDR3 bases are TGTGCCAGCAGTAAAGGGCCCAATGAGCAGTTCTTC. Its protein product is CASSKGPNEQFF.

This clone was found once. The chain recombines TRBV4-1 with TRBJ2-5; TRBD2 might be the D (5 bases). Germline assignment: CDR1 MGHRA and CDR2 YSYEKL. Trimming shortened V by 5 bases and J by 3 bases, and 13 bases separated the two germline ends. CDR3 length: 14 amino acids. The CDR3 nucleotides are TGCGCCAGCAGCAGGCGGGCGGTCGAAGAGACCCAGTACTTC. Encoded protein: CASSRRAVEETQYF.

The chain combines TRBV5-6 with TRBJ2-1; D not resolved. CDR3 size: 12 residues. V gave up 4 bases and J gave up 6 bases, with 8 bases separating them. The germline V gene encodes CDR1 SGHDT and CDR2 YYEEEE. The CDR3 coding sequence is TGTGCCAGCAGCCCAGGAAGCAATGAGCAGTTCTTC. This sequence encodes CASSPGSNEQFF.

V and J are TRBV3-1 (or the pseudogene TRBV3-2) and TRBJ2-7; no clear D gene. Germline CDR1 LGHDT, CDR2 YNNKEL (reference sequence). The CDR3 runs 13 residues. With 3 bases removed from V and 1 base from J, the gap between germline ends came to 7 bases. CDR3 DNA: TGTGCCAGCAGCCACGAGGAGTCCTACGAGCAGTACTTC. Translating gives CASSHEESYEQYF.

The rearrangement uses TRBV2 and TRBJ2-2; 7 positions agree with TRBD1. The CDR3 contains 16 residues. After removal of 3 bases from V and 6 bases from J, the junction contained 10 bases not matched to a gene. Per the germline V gene, CDR1 is SNHLY and CDR2 is FYNNEI. The CDR3 region has the DNA TGTGCCAGCAGTGATCCCGACAGGGCGTACGCCGGGGAGCTGTTTTTT. It yields the protein CASSDPDRAYAGELFF.

The chain couples TRBV15 to TRBJ1-1, with D possibly matching TRBD1 (5 bases). This CDR3 contains 14 residues. Trimming shortened V by 4 bases and J by 4 bases, and 13 bases separated the two germline ends. In germline, CDR1 is LNHNV, CDR2 YYDKDF (reference sequence). CDR3 sequence: CATSTLGGSTEAFF. Here the CDR3 DNA reads TGTGCCACCAGCACCCTTGGGGGGTCCACTGAAGCTTTCTTT.

The chain links TRBV5-6 to TRBJ1-1; D unclear. Per the germline V gene, CDR1 is SGHDT and CDR2 is YYEEEE. V was trimmed by 1 base and J by 4 bases, leaving 8 bases between them. The CDR3 consists of 13 residues. DNA for the CDR3: TGTGCCAGCAGCTTGCTTGTGGCCACTGAAGCTTTCTTT. Translation: CASSLLVATEAFF. The full variable domain, in which reference TRBV5-6 and TRBJ1-1 provide the parts outside the CDR3, is DAGVTQSPTHLIKTRGQQVTLRCSPKSGHDTVSWYQQALGQGPQFIFQYYEEEERQRGNFPDRFSGHQFPNYSSELNVNALLLGDSALYLCASSLLVATEAFFGQGTRLTVV.

V usage is TRBV7-8 and J usage is TRBJ1-1; no clear D. CDR1 SGHVS and CDR2 FQNEAQ come from the germline V gene. The CDR3 has 14 amino acids. V lost 4 bases to trimming and J lost 4 bases, with 13 bases between them. The CDR3 is CASSSMYQTTEAFF. Written as DNA, the CDR3 is TGTGCCAGCAGCTCAATGTATCAGACCACTGAAGCTTTCTTT.

The chain couples TRBV27 to TRBJ2-7; perhaps D is TRBD1 or TRBD2 (5 bases each). Germline V CDR1 and CDR2: MNHEY, SMNVEV (reference sequence). The CDR3 loop spans 15 amino acids. Trimming cost V 6 bases and J 2 bases, with 17 bases left between them. The CDR3 reads CASSIAPGRPYEQYF. The CDR3 DNA is TGTGCCAGCAGCATCGCCCCGGGACGCCCCTACGAGCAGTACTTC.

CDR3 sequence: CASSQRRGGNTGELFF. In DNA, the CDR3 is TGTGCCAGCAGCCAACGGCGGGGGGGCAACACCGGGGAGCTGTTTTTT. The chain joins TRBV3-1 (or the pseudogene TRBV3-2) to TRBJ2-2; 9 bases fit TRBD2. The CDR3 totals 16 residues. V lost 2 bases to trimming and J lost 2 bases; unmatched junction nucleotides: 3. Germline CDR1 reads LGHDT; CDR2 reads YNNKEL (reference sequence).

This chain uses TRBV3-1 (or the pseudogene TRBV3-2) with TRBJ2-5; no definite D call. The germline V and J ends were trimmed by 4 bases and 4 bases, with 4 bases remaining between them. The germline CDR1 and CDR2 sequences are LGHDT and YNNKEL (reference sequence). This CDR3 spans 11 amino acids. The CDR3 DNA sequence: TGTGCCAGCAGCCCAGCAGAGACCCAGTACTTC. This codes for CASSPAETQYF.

V and J are TRBV7-9 and TRBJ1-5; the D gene is possibly TRBD1 (6 bases). The CDR3 extends over 16 amino acids. V was cut by 1 base and J by 3 bases, with 13 bases left in between. Germline V gives CDR1 SEHNR, CDR2 FQNEAQ (reference sequence). The chain's CDR3 is CASSLGVGGVNQPQHF. The CDR3 DNA follows: TGTGCCAGCAGCTTAGGTGTGGGGGGCGTCAATCAGCCCCAGCATTTT. The full variable domain, in which reference TRBV7-9 and TRBJ1-5 provide the parts outside the CDR3, is DTGVSQNPRHKITKRGQNVTFRCDPISEHNRLYWYRQTLGQGPEFLTYFQNEAQLEKSRLLSDRFSAERPKGSFSTLEIQRTEQGDSAMYLCASSLGVGGVNQPQHFGDGTRLSIL.

Details on this clone: Sequence at one end of the junction differs from germline and may be a read error. V is TRBV19 and J is TRBJ1-2, with 10 bases aligning to TRBD1. The germline V gene has CDR1 LNHDA and CDR2 SQIVND (reference sequence). The length of the CDR3 is 13 residues. In nucleotides, the CDR3 is TGTGCCAGTAATCCAGGGACAGGGGAGCTGGATCGCTTC. This translates into CASNPGTGELDRF.